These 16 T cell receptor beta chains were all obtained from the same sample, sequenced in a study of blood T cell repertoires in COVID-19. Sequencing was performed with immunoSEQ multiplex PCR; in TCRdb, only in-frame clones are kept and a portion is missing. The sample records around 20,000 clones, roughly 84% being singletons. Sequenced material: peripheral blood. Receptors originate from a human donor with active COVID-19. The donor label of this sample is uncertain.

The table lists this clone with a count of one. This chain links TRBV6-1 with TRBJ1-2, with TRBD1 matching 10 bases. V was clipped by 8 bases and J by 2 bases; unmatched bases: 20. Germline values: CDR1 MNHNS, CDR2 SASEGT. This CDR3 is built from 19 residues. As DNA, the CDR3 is TGTGCCAGCGGTGGCGATGGAACGGGACAGGGGTCGGAAAACTATGGCTACACCTTC. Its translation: CASGGDGTGQGSENYGYTF.

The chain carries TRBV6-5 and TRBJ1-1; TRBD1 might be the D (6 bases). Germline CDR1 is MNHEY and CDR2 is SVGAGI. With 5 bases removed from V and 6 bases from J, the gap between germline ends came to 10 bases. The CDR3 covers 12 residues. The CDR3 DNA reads TGTGCCAGCAGTACCAGGGGTGCTGAAGCTTTCTTT. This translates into CASSTRGAEAFF.

CDR3 coding DNA: TGCGCCAGCAGTGAGTCGAATCGGGGGGGATACAATGAGCAGTTCTTC. This codes for CASSESNRGGYNEQFF. The genes are TRBV10-1 and TRBJ2-1; TRBD2 agrees at 8 bases. Per germline, CDR1 WNHNN and CDR2 SYGVQD (reference sequence). V shed 0 bases and J 4 bases; nucleotides not matched to a gene: 5. The CDR3 is 16 residues long.

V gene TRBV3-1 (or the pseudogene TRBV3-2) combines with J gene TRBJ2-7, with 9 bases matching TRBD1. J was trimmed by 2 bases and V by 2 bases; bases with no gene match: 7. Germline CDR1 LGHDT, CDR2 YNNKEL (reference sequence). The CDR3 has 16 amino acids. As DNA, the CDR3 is TGTGCCAGCAGCCAATTATGGACAGGGGACCCCTACGAGCAGTACTTC. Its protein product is CASSQLWTGDPYEQYF.

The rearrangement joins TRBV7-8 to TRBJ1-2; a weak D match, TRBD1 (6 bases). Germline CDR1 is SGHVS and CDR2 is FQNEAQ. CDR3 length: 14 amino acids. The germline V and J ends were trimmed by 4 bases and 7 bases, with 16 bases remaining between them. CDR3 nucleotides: TGTGCCAGCAGCTACCGGGACACACGAGGTGGCTACACCTTC. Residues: CASSYRDTRGGYTF.

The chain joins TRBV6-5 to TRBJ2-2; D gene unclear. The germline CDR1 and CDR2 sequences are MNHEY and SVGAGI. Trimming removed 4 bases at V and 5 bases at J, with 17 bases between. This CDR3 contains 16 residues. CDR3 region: CASSLQLTVRTGELFF. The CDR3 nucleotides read TGTGCCAGCAGTTTACAGCTGACGGTTCGAACCGGGGAGCTGTTTTTT.

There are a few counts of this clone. The CDR3 region is CAPPGAQRSYEQYF. The CDR3 DNA sequence: TGTGCCCCGCCAGGGGCTCAACGCTCCTACGAGCAGTACTTC. The chain combines TRBV24-1 with TRBJ2-7; maybe TRBD1 (6 bases). This CDR3 comprises 14 residues. CDR1 and CDR2 (germline): KGHDR, SFDVKD. V was trimmed by 12 bases and J by 0 bases, leaving 17 bases between them.

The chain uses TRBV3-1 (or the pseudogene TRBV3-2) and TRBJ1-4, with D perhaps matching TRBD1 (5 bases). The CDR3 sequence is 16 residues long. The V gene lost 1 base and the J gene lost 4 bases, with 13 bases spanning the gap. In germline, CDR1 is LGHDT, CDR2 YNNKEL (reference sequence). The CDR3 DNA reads TGTGCCAGCAGCCAAGTTTTAGGAGGGGTTAATGAAAAACTGTTTTTT. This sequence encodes CASSQVLGGVNEKLFF.

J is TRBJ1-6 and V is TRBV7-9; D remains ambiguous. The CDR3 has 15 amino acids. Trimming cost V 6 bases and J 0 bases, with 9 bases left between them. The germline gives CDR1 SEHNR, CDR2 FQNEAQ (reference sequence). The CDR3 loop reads CASSRASSYNSPLHF. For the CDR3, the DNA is TGTGCCAGCAGTCGCGCAAGCTCCTATAATTCACCCCTCCACTTT. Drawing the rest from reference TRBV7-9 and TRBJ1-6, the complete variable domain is DTGVSQNPRHKITKRGQNVTFRCDPISEHNRLYWYRQTLGQGPEFLTYFQNEAQLEKSRLLSDRFSAERPKGSFSTLEIQRTEQGDSAMYLCASSRASSYNSPLHFGNGTRLTVT.

The CDR3 loop is CASSLGQRETQYF. The CDR3 bases are TGTGCCAGCAGCCTGGGGCAGAGAGAGACCCAGTACTTC. J is TRBJ2-5 and V is TRBV28; tentative D call: TRBD1 (5 bases). Germline V gene lookup returns CDR1 MDHEN and CDR2 SYDVKM. This CDR3 spans 13 amino acids. V lost 6 bases, J lost 4 bases, and 12 bases lay in between.

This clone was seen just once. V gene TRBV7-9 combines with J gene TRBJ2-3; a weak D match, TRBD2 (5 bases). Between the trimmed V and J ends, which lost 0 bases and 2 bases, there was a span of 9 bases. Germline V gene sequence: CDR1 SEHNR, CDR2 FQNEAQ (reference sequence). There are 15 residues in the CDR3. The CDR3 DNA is TGTGCCAGCAGCTTAGCTGCGGGCGTCACAGATACGCAGTATTTT. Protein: CASSLAAGVTDTQYF.

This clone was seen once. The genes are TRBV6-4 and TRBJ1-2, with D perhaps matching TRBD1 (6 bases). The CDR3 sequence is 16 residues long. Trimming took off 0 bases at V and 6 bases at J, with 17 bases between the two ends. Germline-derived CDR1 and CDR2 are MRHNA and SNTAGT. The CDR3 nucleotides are TGTGCCAGCAGTGACTCCGGCGGACAGAGAGTTAATGGCTACACCTTC. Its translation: CASSDSGGQRVNGYTF.

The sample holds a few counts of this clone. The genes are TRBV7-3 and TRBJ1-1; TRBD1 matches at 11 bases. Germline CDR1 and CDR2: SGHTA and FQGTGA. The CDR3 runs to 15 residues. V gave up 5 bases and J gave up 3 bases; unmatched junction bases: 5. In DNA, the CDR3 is TGTGCCAGCAGCCCTCGGGGACAGGGGGACACTGAAGCTTTCTTT. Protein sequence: CASSPRGQGDTEAFF.

DNA of the CDR3: TGTGCCAGCAGGGACAGTACCACTATTGACTACACCTTC. This codes for CASRDSTTIDYTF. The chain joins TRBV6-5 to TRBJ1-2, with a possible D match to TRBD1 (6 bases). This CDR3 region has 13 residues. The V gene's germline CDR1 is MNHEY and CDR2 SVGAGI. Trimming removed 6 bases from V and 10 bases from J, with 18 bases in between.

The CDR3 here is CASSLTGTTWGEQYF. The CDR3 bases are TGTGCCAGCAGCCTAACCGGGACTACCTGGGGGGAGCAGTACTTC. The chain couples TRBV7-2 to TRBJ2-7; 7 positions match TRBD2. The V gene's germline CDR1 is SGHTA and CDR2 FQGNSA. Unmatched junction bases numbered 14, after V lost 5 bases and J lost 7 bases. CDR3 length: 15 amino acids.

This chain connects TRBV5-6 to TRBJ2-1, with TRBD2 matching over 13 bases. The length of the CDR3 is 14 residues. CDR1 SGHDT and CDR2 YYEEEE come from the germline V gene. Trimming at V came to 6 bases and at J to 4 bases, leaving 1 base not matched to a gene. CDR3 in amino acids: CASKLAGGYNEQFF. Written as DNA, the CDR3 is TGTGCCAGCAAACTAGCGGGAGGGTACAATGAGCAGTTCTTC.